The present T cell receptor (beta chain) was sequenced within a study of shared clonotypes between healthy human individuals. Using immunoSEQ multiplex PCR, the repertoire was profiled, and TCRdb retains in-frame clones only, with some absent. The sample includes roughly 1.4 million clones, about 98.5% seen only once; the top ten take 0.3% to 0.45%. This clone has only one observation. J was trimmed by 1 base and V by 3 bases; bases with no gene match: 3. The germline gives CDR1 KGHSH, CDR2 LQKENI. CDR3 length: 16 residues. The clonotype was recovered from a man younger than 40 in good health. The gene calls are TRBV18 and TRBJ1-5, with 10 bases aligning to TRBD1. The sequenced sample was naive CD4+ T cells sorted from blood. Subset described: CD45RA+ positively selected. CDR3 loop: CASSPEGQGSNQPQHF. The CDR3 DNA reads as TGTGCCAGCTCACCCGAGGGACAGGGGAGCAATCAGCCCCAGCATTTT.